Following are 18 T cell receptor beta chains from one sample sequenced in a study of OX40 agonist ivuxolimab in advanced cancers. The library was generated by the immunoSEQ multiplex PCR assay. This is the immuneACCESS table as TCRdb keeps it, with only in-frame sequences that have V and J called. A part of the clones is gone; compared with another copy, unresolved V genes explain less than half, and the rest is unexplained. In this sample the table shows 30,000 to 35,000 clones, about four fifths of which occur a single time. The top ten clonotypes cover about 2.7% of the sample. The specimen was CD4+ or CD8+ T cells sorted from blood, collected in a trial of the OX40 agonist ivuxolimab. These receptors were taken from an adult with an advanced solid tumor such as melanoma, head and neck, liver or kidney cancer.

The gene calls are TRBV5-1 and TRBJ1-5, with D perhaps TRBD1 (6 bases). The CDR3 contains 15 residues. Germline-derived CDR1 and CDR2 are SGHRS and YFSETQ. With 4 bases removed from V and 7 bases from J, the gap between germline ends came to 18 bases. The CDR3 DNA follows: TGCGCCAGCAGCCCGGAGGGTTTCGGGGGCCAGCCCCAGCATTTT. Its protein product is CASSPEGFGGQPQHF.

This chain links TRBV19 with TRBJ1-5, with 7 bases lining up with TRBD1. Losses at the gene ends were 4 bases for V and 2 bases for J; bases not matched to a gene: 14. Per the germline V gene, CDR1 is LNHDA and CDR2 is SQIVND (reference sequence). This CDR3 is 18 amino acids long. The DNA of the CDR3 is TGTGCCAGTAGTAAAAGGGGGCGCGGGGCAGTGGGCAATCAGCCCCAGCATTTT. This codes for CASSKRGRGAVGNQPQHF.

This clone occurred a few times. J is TRBJ2-3 and V is TRBV14, with TRBD1 matching 7 bases. This CDR3 is 15 amino acids long. CDR1 is SGHDN and CDR2 is FVKESK in the germline V gene. Trimming took 4 bases from V and 2 from J; bases not matched to a gene: 6. This chain's CDR3 is CASSPTGQVTDTQYF. CDR3 DNA: TGTGCCAGCAGCCCTACAGGACAGGTCACAGATACGCAGTATTTT. The complete variable domain, with remaining parts taken from reference TRBV14 and TRBJ2-3, reads EAGVTQFPSHSVIEKGQTVTLRCDPISGHDNLYWYRRVMGKEIKFLLHFVKESKQDESGMPNNRFLAERTGGTYSTLKVQPAELEDSGVYFCASSPTGQVTDTQYFGPGTRLTVL.

This clone has more than one count but fewer than ten. The rearrangement uses TRBV5-1 and TRBJ2-5; D might be TRBD2 (5 bases). CDR1 is SGHRS and CDR2 is YFSETQ in the germline V gene. The CDR3 has 13 amino acids. V shed 2 bases and J shed 5 bases, with 10 bases lying between them. This chain's CDR3 is CASSFEGRETQYF. In DNA, the CDR3 is TGCGCCAGCAGCTTCGAGGGTCGGGAGACCCAGTACTTC.

The chain employs TRBV5-4 and TRBJ1-2; TRBD1 might be the D (6 bases). CDR1 is SGHNT and CDR2 is YYREEE in the germline V gene (reference sequence). The CDR3 is made up of 13 amino acids. The V gene lost 4 bases and the J gene lost 6 bases, with 13 bases spanning the gap. CDR3 residues: CASSPDSYDGYTF. The CDR3 DNA is TGTGCCAGCAGCCCGGACAGCTACGATGGCTACACCTTC.

The chain has TRBV6-6 and TRBJ1-5; the D gene is possibly TRBD1 (6 bases). This CDR3 spans 14 amino acids. V was pared by 6 bases and J by 3 bases, with 12 bases between. Germline CDR1 MNHNY, CDR2 SVGAGI (reference sequence). For the CDR3, the DNA is TGTGCCAGCAGGGACAGTCAGAACAATCAGCCCCAGCATTTT. This gives the protein CASRDSQNNQPQHF.

The CDR3 region has the DNA TGTGCCAGCAGTCCCCTGACAGTGGTGGGGTATGGCTACACCTTC. Residues: CASSPLTVVGYGYTF. The chain combines TRBV27 with TRBJ1-2, with D maybe TRBD1 (5 bases). Trimming cost V 5 bases and J 5 bases, with 18 bases left between them. This CDR3 is built from 15 residues. Per germline, CDR1 MNHEY and CDR2 SMNVEV (reference sequence).

V is TRBV6-5 and J is TRBJ2-3; 11 bases align to TRBD2. V shed 2 bases, J shed 5 bases, and the junction held 6 bases outside the gene matches. Germline CDR1 is MNHEY and CDR2 is SVGAGI. CDR3 length: 16 residues. The CDR3 region is CASSYGPSGRKDTQYF. The CDR3 DNA follows: TGTGCCAGCAGTTACGGGCCTAGCGGGAGGAAAGATACGCAGTATTTT.

This clone showed up just a few times. The chain links TRBV7-6 to TRBJ2-4, with TRBD1 matching over 8 bases. The CDR3 length is 14 residues. CDR1 is SGHVS and CDR2 is FNYEAQ in the germline V gene. The J segment lost 5 bases and the V segment lost 4 bases, leaving 4 bases of the junction unmatched. CDR3: CASSSGQGQNIQYF. The DNA of the CDR3 is TGTGCCAGCAGCTCCGGACAGGGACAAAACATTCAGTACTTC.

The rearrangement uses TRBV7-6 and TRBJ1-4, with no clear D. CDR3 length: 18 residues. Germline CDR1 is SGHVS and CDR2 is FNYEAQ. Trimming pared 2 bases from V and 0 bases from J, leaving 16 bases between. The CDR3 sequence: CASSLIGLFSATNEKLFF. CDR3 coding DNA: TGTGCCAGCAGCTTAATCGGTCTCTTTTCAGCAACTAATGAAAAACTGTTTTTT.

The V gene is TRBV7-9, the J gene TRBJ2-7, with TRBD2 identical over 8 bases. The CDR3 runs 15 residues. V lost 5 bases, J lost 2 bases, and 8 bases stayed unmatched. Germline lookup yields CDR1 SEHNR and CDR2 FQNEAQ (reference sequence). CDR3 nucleotide sequence: TGTGCCAGCAGCCTAAGCGGGGGTGCGACCTACGAGCAGTACTTC. Its translation is CASSLSGGATYEQYF.

V usage is TRBV7-2 and J usage is TRBJ2-1, with D uncertain. Trimming took off 5 bases at V and 9 bases at J, with 8 bases between the two ends. The CDR3 loop spans 11 amino acids. Germline CDR1 reads SGHTA; CDR2 reads FQGNSA. DNA for the CDR3: TGTGCCAGCAGCCCATACGTTGAGCAGTTCTTC. Translating gives CASSPYVEQFF.

This chain uses TRBV30 with TRBJ2-3; 7 positions agree with TRBD2. The CDR3 has 13 amino acids. Trimming cost V 4 bases and J 7 bases; bases outside gene matches: 8. Germline loops: CDR1 GTSNPN, CDR2 SVGIG (reference sequence). As DNA, the CDR3 is TGTGCCTGGACGGCTAGCGGAACCAATACGCAGTATTTT. This sequence encodes CAWTASGTNTQYF.

The chain has TRBV5-4 and TRBJ2-7; 7 bases match TRBD2. The germline gives CDR1 SGHNT, CDR2 YYREEE (reference sequence). V trimming: 0 bases; J trimming: 6 bases; junction bases outside the gene matches: 6. The CDR3 is 14 amino acids. CDR3 nucleotide sequence: TGTGCCAGCAGCTTGGAGCGGGGAAGGGGCGAGCAGTACTTC. Residues: CASSLERGRGEQYF.

This chain connects TRBV30 to TRBJ1-4; 11 bases map to TRBD1. V dropped 3 bases and J dropped 7; count of bases not matched to a gene: 10. This CDR3 is 16 amino acids long. CDR1 is GTSNPN, CDR2 SVGIG, per germline (reference sequence). The CDR3 here is CAWSPGQGVLIEKLFF. The CDR3 coding sequence is TGTGCCTGGAGCCCGGGACAGGGGGTCTTAATTGAAAAACTGTTTTTT.

This clone was observed a handful of times. The chain combines TRBV7-2 with TRBJ2-5, with D perhaps matching TRBD2 (6 bases). V dropped 4 bases and J dropped 3 bases, with 18 bases sitting between them. This CDR3 has 16 residues. CDR1 SGHTA and CDR2 FQGNSA come from the germline V gene. In nucleotides, the CDR3 is TGTGCCAGCAGCTCCGGGGACCGCGGGATGAAAGAGACCCAGTACTTC. It translates to CASSSGDRGMKETQYF.

The rearrangement uses TRBV10-1 and TRBJ2-3, with D unresolved. V was shortened by 5 bases and J by 5 bases, with 8 bases between the two germline ends. The CDR3 length is 12 residues. The germline V gene has CDR1 WNHNN and CDR2 SYGVQD (reference sequence). Written as DNA, the CDR3 is TGCGCCAGCAGTCCCTCAGGAGATACGCAGTATTTT. It specifies CASSPSGDTQYF.

This chain uses TRBV18 with TRBJ1-5; 10 nucleotides match TRBD1. CDR3 length equals 16 residues. V dropped 3 bases and J dropped 7; count of bases not matched to a gene: 9. Germline V gene data show CDR1 as KGHSH and CDR2 as LQKENI. The CDR3 reads CASSPPLGQGEQPQHF. The CDR3, as DNA: TGTGCCAGCTCACCGCCCCTCGGACAGGGGGAACAGCCCCAGCATTTT. Supplemented by reference TRBV18 and TRBJ1-5, the full variable domain reads NAGVMQNPRHLVRRRGQEARLRCSPMKGHSHVYWYRQLPEEGLKFMVYLQKENIIDESGMPKERFSAEFPKEGPSILRIQQVVRGDSAAYFCASSPPLGQGEQPQHFGDGTRLSIL.